One sample yielded the 20 T cell receptor beta chains listed below, sequenced in a study of OX40 agonist ivuxolimab in advanced cancers. Some clones are missing from TCRdb's copy, which holds only in-frame ones; the method was immunoSEQ multiplex PCR. The sample carries about 89,000 clones, approximately 86% recorded once. Here the sequenced sample was CD4+ or CD8+ T cells sorted from blood, taken in a trial of the OX40 agonist ivuxolimab. The receptors were gathered from an adult with an advanced solid tumor such as melanoma, head and neck, liver or kidney cancer.

Only one count was recorded for this clone. The V and J genes are TRBV29-1 and TRBJ2-2; D assignment may be TRBD1 or TRBD2 (6 bases each). CDR3 length equals 13 residues. Germline V gene data show CDR1 as SQVTM and CDR2 as ANQGSEA. The V end was cut by 4 bases, the J end by 2 bases, with 8 bases between. The CDR3 DNA reads as TGCAGCGTTGGGGGGGCAAACACCGGGGAGCTGTTTTTT. Residues: CSVGGANTGELFF.

This sequence joins TRBV27 and TRBJ2-7; tentatively, D is TRBD2 (5 bases). From germline, CDR1 is MNHEY and CDR2 SMNVEV (reference sequence). This CDR3 is 14 amino acids long. V gave up 5 bases and J gave up 3 bases, with 14 bases separating them. Here the CDR3 reads CASSLREEGYEQYF. The DNA for the CDR3 is TGTGCCAGCAGTCTCAGAGAAGAGGGCTACGAGCAGTACTTC.

The chain joins TRBV21-1 to TRBJ2-5; the table names TRBD2, a call not compared with the DNA. The J call could be wrong; TRBJ2-7 is a better fit for the DNA end. TRBV21-1 constitutes a pseudogene. CDR3 length equals 13 residues. CDR3 sequence (DNA): TGTGCCAGCAGCAACCCTGACTCCTACGAGCAGTACTTC. It is translated as CASSNPDSYEQYF.

The chain uses TRBV27 and TRBJ2-1, with TRBD2 matching 7 bases. V lost 6 bases to trimming and J lost 8 bases; unmatched junction nucleotides: 16. Germline V gives CDR1 MNHEY, CDR2 SMNVEV (reference sequence). The CDR3 contains 16 residues. The CDR3 coding sequence is TGTGCCAGCAGAATACGCCAGACTACTAGCGCGTATGAGCAGTTCTTC. Its protein is CASRIRQTTSAYEQFF.

The gene calls are TRBV6-6 and TRBJ2-1; D is perhaps TRBD2 (5 bases). Looked up from germline, CDR1 is MNHNY and CDR2 is SVGAGI (reference sequence). Trimming left V 5 bases short and J 0 bases short, with 11 bases between. This CDR3 has 15 residues. CDR3 DNA sequence: TGTGCCAGCAGTCCGAGGGTGAGCTCCTACAATGAGCAGTTCTTC. As protein: CASSPRVSSYNEQFF.

The chain has TRBV23-1 and TRBJ2-7, with TRBD2 identical over 8 bases. TRBV23-1 falls under the ORF class, with uncertain function. The CDR3 is 11 residues long. CDR3 amino acids: CASGTRNEQYF. The CDR3, as DNA: TGCGCTAGCGGGACCCGGAACGAGCAGTACTTC.

The chain is built from TRBV2 and TRBJ2-3, with 7 bases that match TRBD2. Trimming took 6 bases from V and 6 from J; bases not matched to a gene: 12. This CDR3 is 15 amino acids long. Germline-derived CDR1 and CDR2 are SNHLY and FYNNEI. The DNA for the CDR3 is TGTGCCAGCAGACCGCGTGTGGGGGGAGGGGATACGCAGTATTTT. It encodes CASRPRVGGGDTQYF.

The chain employs TRBV5-1 and TRBJ2-1, with 7 bases that match TRBD2. Per germline, CDR1 SGHRS and CDR2 YFSETQ. This CDR3 region has 18 residues. V lost 4 bases to trimming and J lost 9 bases; unmatched junction nucleotides: 22. The CDR3 DNA sequence: TGCGCCAGCAGCCTCGGACTAGTGGGAATCCGGAGGGGTGGTGAGCAGTTCTTC. Encoded protein: CASSLGLVGIRRGGEQFF.

The chain combines TRBV6-6 with TRBJ2-1, with TRBD2 identical over 8 bases. CDR1 and CDR2 (germline): MNHNY, SVGAGI (reference sequence). The CDR3 runs to 15 residues. Losses at the gene ends were 2 bases for V and 8 bases for J; bases not matched to a gene: 8. The CDR3 here is CASSYRTGGPYEQFF. CDR3 sequence (DNA): TGTGCCAGCAGTTACCGGACGGGAGGGCCTTATGAGCAGTTCTTC.

The chain uses TRBV10-1 and TRBJ2-3; D gene unclear. There are 12 residues in the CDR3. CDR1 WNHNN and CDR2 SYGVQD come from the germline V gene (reference sequence). V was trimmed by 3 bases and J by 4 bases, leaving 5 bases between them. The CDR3 DNA sequence: TGCGCCAGCAGTGACCGCGCAGATACGCAGTATTTT. Protein product: CASSDRADTQYF.

The chain recombines TRBV4-3 with TRBJ2-1, with 7 positions matching TRBD1. The germline gives CDR1 LGHNA, CDR2 YSLEER. The CDR3 loop spans 18 amino acids. With 1 base clipped from V and 0 bases from J, the junction kept 9 bases outside the gene matches. The CDR3 loop reads CASSQAGGMVSSYNEQFF. DNA for the CDR3: TGCGCCAGCAGCCAAGCAGGGGGTATGGTGAGCTCCTACAATGAGCAGTTCTTC.

This clone was observed once. The gene calls are TRBV7-8 and TRBJ1-5; D call uncertain. Germline CDR1 and CDR2: SGHVS and FQNEAQ. Trimming left V 7 bases short and J 4 bases short, with 20 bases between. The CDR3 extends over 16 amino acids. In DNA, the CDR3 is TGTGCCAGCACCCCCCGAGCGCAGGAAGGGAATCAGCCCCAGCATTTT. Its translation is CASTPRAQEGNQPQHF.

The V call is TRBV29-1, the J call TRBJ1-5; the D gene is possibly TRBD1 (5 bases). V lost 6 bases, J lost 5 bases, and 8 bases lay in between. The CDR3 consists of 11 residues. Germline V gene sequence: CDR1 SQVTM, CDR2 ANQGSEA. The CDR3 protein is CSVGGDQPQHF. CDR3 DNA sequence: TGCAGCGTAGGAGGGGATCAGCCCCAGCATTTT. Full variable domain (missing parts from reference TRBV29-1 and TRBJ1-5): SAVISQKPSRDICQRGTSLTIQCQVDSQVTMMFWYRQQPGQSLTLIATANQGSEATYESGFVIDKFPISRPNLTFSTLTVSNMSPEDSSIYLCSVGGDQPQHFGDGTRLSIL.

This chain uses TRBV30 with TRBJ1-2; D not resolved. CDR3 length: 13 residues. Germline CDR1 reads GTSNPN; CDR2 reads SVGIG (reference sequence). V was pared by 2 bases and J by 0 bases, with 7 bases between. As DNA, the CDR3 is TGTGCCTGGAGTTCCCTGCCTAACTATGGCTACACCTTC. Protein sequence: CAWSSLPNYGYTF.

J is TRBJ2-5 and V is TRBV7-2; weak D call: TRBD2 (5 bases). Germline V lookup: CDR1 SGHTA, CDR2 FQGNSA. The CDR3 spans 13 residues. The germline V and J ends were trimmed by 4 bases and 3 bases, with 9 bases remaining between them. The CDR3 loop is CASSSGLKETQYF. CDR3 coding DNA: TGTGCCAGCAGCTCCGGACTTAAAGAGACCCAGTACTTC.

The genes are TRBV10-3 and TRBJ1-2, with D maybe TRBD1 (6 bases). The CDR3 length is 14 residues. The germline V gene has CDR1 ENHRY and CDR2 SYGVKD. V dropped 3 bases and J dropped 4 bases, with 12 bases sitting between them. CDR3 loop: CAISDAGAGYGYTF. Here the CDR3 DNA reads TGTGCCATCAGTGATGCGGGGGCTGGCTATGGCTACACCTTC.

This clone was counted only a few times. The chain couples TRBV6-1 to TRBJ2-7, with TRBD2 identical over 7 bases. The CDR3 has 14 residues. Germline CDR1 MNHNS, CDR2 SASEGT. The ends lost 6 bases at V and 7 bases at J; junction bases unmatched: 12. CDR3 bases: TGTGCCAGCAGCTTCCTCACGGGGGGTTGGGAGCAGTACTTC. Its protein product is CASSFLTGGWEQYF.

The chain recombines TRBV11-2 with TRBJ2-5, with 8 nucleotides matching TRBD1. There are 17 residues in the CDR3. CDR1 and CDR2 (germline): SGHAT, FQNNGV. Trimming removed 6 bases from V and 3 bases from J; junction bases left unmatched: 15. The CDR3 DNA sequence: TGTGCCAGCAGACCCGCCGCAGGGGGCGTAGTAGAAGAGACCCAGTACTTC. Translation gives CASRPAAGGVVEETQYF.

The chain links TRBV6-5 to TRBJ2-7; D is possibly TRBD2 (6 bases). CDR3 size: 13 residues. Germline loops: CDR1 MNHEY, CDR2 SVGAGI. V gave up 5 bases and J gave up 1 base, with 9 bases separating them. CDR3 in amino acids: CASSVGLSYEQYF. Here the CDR3 DNA reads TGTGCCAGCAGTGTGGGACTTTCCTACGAGCAGTACTTC.

This clone was detected only once. The gene calls are TRBV7-2 and TRBJ1-1; D uncertain. Deletions cut 3 bases from V and 0 bases from J, with 2 bases between. This CDR3 contains 12 residues. CDR1 is SGHTA and CDR2 is FQGNSA in the germline V gene. CDR3 nucleotides: TGTGCCAGCAGCTTTATGAACACTGAAGCTTTCTTT. Protein: CASSFMNTEAFF.